This T cell receptor beta chain was documented in a study of breast tumors, draining lymph nodes, adjacent tissues. Each CDR3 protein gets one entry after TCRdb re-called the multiplex PCR reads with MiXCR. The sample includes fewer than 200,000 distinct CDR3 sequences, 30% to 35% of them seen just once. To note about this clonotype: No antigen is known for it.

Study observations and caveats: Compared with lymph nodes, tumors were less diverse; compared with nontumor tissue, more.

Axillary draining lymph nodes of breast cancer patients supplied the node samples. The sequence was obtained from a female donor with breast cancer. Some clones in this sample may be carry-over from other donors' samples. The sequenced material came from axillary lymph node tissue.

The CDR3 DNA sequence: TGTGCCAGCAGCTTCGAGGGGGTAATCGGGGAGCTGTTTTTT. Translating it yields CASSFEGVIGELFF. The chain uses TRBV9 and TRBJ2-2, with D perhaps matching TRBD1 (6 bases). The CDR3 contains 14 residues. Looked up from germline, CDR1 is SGDLS and CDR2 is YYNGEE. The V end was cut by 4 bases, the J end by 7 bases, with 14 bases between.